This record looks at one T cell receptor beta chain sequence and its context. V lost 1 base, J lost 3 bases, and 8 bases lay in between. This CDR3 has 13 amino acids. The germline CDR1 and CDR2 sequences are DFQATT and SNEGSKA (reference sequence). Each CDR3 protein gets one entry after TCRdb re-called the RT-PCR reads with MiXCR. The sample has fewer than 800,000 distinct CDR3 sequences; more than 13% are singletons. Material: memory CD4+ T cells from blood. The rearrangement joins TRBV20-1 to TRBJ2-3, with D unresolved. This clonotype originated in a female donor in good health, serving as a healthy control. In DNA, the CDR3 is TGCAGTGCTAGAGGCAAGGCGACAGATACGCAGTATTTT. Protein product: CSARGKATDTQYF.